This TCR beta chain comes out of a study of T cell responses to AZD1222 COVID-19 vaccine. Sequenced by immunoSEQ multiplex PCR; TCRdb stores in-frame clones only, minus some. Of 150,000 or so clones in the sample, 75% to 90% were seen once. This CDR3 spans 16 amino acids. The germline V and J ends were trimmed by 2 bases and 1 base, with 14 bases remaining between them. The germline V gene encodes CDR1 MNHEY and CDR2 SVGAGI. The gene calls are TRBV6-5 and TRBJ1-1; D is unresolved. This TCR was sampled from an adult who had recovered from COVID-19. The source was peripheral blood, collected after recovery from COVID-19. In DNA form, the CDR3 reads TGTGCCAGCAGTTACGACTCTTCCATCCGGAACACTGAAGCTTTCTTT. Translated, it gives CASSYDSSIRNTEAFF.